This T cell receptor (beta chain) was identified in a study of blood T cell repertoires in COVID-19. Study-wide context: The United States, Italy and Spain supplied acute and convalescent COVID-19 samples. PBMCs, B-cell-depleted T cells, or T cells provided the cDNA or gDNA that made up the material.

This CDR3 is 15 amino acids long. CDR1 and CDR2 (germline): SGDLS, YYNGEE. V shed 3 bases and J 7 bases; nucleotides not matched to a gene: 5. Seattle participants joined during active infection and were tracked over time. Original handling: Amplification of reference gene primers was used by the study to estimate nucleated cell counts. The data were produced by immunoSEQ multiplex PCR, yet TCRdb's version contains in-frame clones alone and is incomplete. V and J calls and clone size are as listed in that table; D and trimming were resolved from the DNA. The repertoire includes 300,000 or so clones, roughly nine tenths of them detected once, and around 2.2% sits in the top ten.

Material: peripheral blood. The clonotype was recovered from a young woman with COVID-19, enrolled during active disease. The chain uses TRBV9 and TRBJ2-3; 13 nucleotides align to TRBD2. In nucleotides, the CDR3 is TGTGCCAGCAGCGGGACTAGCGGGAGTCGTAATACGCAGTATTTT. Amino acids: CASSGTSGSRNTQYF.